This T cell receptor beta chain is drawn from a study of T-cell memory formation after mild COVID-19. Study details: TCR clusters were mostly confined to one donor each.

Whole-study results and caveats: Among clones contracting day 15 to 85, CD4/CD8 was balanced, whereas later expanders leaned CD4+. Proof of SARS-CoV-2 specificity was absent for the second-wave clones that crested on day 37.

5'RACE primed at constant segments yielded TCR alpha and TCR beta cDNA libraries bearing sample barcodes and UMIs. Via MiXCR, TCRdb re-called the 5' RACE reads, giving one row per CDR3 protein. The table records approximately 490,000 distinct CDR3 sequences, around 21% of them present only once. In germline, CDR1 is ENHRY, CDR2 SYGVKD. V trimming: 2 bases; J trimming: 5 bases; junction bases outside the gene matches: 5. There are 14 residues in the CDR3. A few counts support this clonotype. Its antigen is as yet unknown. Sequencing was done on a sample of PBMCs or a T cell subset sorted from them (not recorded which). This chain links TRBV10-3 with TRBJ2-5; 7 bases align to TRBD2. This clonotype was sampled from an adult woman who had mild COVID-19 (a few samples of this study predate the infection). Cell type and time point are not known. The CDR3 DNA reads TGTGCCATCAGTGAGCCCGGACTAGGGGAGACCCAGTACTTC. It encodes CAISEPGLGETQYF.